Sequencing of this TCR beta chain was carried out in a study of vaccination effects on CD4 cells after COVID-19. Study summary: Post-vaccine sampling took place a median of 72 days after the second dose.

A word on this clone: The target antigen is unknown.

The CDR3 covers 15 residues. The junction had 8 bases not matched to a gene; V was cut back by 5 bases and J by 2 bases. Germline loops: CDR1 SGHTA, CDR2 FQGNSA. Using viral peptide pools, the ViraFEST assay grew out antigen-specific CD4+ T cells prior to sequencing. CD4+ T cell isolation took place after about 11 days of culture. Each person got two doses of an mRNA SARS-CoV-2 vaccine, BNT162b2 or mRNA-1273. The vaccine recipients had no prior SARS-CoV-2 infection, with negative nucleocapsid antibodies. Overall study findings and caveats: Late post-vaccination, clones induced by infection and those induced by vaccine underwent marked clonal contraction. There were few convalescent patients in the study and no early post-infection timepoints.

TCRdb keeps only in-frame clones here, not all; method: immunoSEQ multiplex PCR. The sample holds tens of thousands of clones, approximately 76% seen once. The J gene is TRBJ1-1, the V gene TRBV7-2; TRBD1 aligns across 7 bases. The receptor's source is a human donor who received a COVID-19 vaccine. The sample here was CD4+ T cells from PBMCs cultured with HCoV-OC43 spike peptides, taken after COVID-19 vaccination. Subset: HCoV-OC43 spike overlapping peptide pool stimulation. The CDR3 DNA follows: TGTGCCAGCAGCACCCTAGGGACAGCTAACACTGAAGCTTTCTTT. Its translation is CASSTLGTANTEAFF.